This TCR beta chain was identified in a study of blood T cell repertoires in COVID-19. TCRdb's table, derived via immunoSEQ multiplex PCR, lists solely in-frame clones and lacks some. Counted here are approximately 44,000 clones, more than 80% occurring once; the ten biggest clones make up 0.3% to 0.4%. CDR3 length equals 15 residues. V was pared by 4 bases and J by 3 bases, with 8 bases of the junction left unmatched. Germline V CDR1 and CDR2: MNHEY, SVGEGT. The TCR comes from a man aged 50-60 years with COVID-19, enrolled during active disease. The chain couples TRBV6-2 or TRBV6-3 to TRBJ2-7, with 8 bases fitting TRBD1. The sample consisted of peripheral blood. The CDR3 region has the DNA TGTGCCAGCAGTTCCCCCCGACAGGGGAACTACGAGCAGTACTTC. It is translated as CASSSPRQGNYEQYF.